Shown below are 27 T cell receptor beta chains from a single sample sequenced in a study of shared clonotypes between healthy human individuals. Sequencing used immunoSEQ multiplex PCR; TCRdb keeps in-frame clones, though not all of them. The table lists 2 million to 3 million clones, 85% to 95% of them singletons. Sample: naive CD4+ T cells sorted from blood. Subset noted: CD45RA+ positively selected. All receptors come from a man younger than 35 in good health.

This rearrangement joins TRBV5-1 to TRBJ2-1; D unresolved. CDR3 length equals 15 residues. Germline loops: CDR1 SGHRS, CDR2 YFSETQ. The ends were cut back, 0 bases at V and 9 bases at J, with 16 bases in the middle. This chain's CDR3 is CASSLDPGWGVEQFF. The DNA for the CDR3 is TGCGCCAGCAGCTTGGACCCGGGTTGGGGTGTTGAGCAGTTCTTC.

The rearrangement links TRBV5-1 to TRBJ1-1; 10 bases agree with TRBD1. This CDR3 has 13 residues. The V segment lost 3 bases and the J segment 6 bases; nucleotides outside the gene matches: 2. Germline V gene sequence: CDR1 SGHRS, CDR2 YFSETQ. In DNA, the CDR3 is TGCGCCAGCAGCTGGGACAGGGGCGCTGAAGCTTTCTTT. Translation: CASSWDRGAEAFF. Using reference TRBV5-1 and TRBJ1-1 for the parts outside the CDR3, the full variable domain is KAGVTQTPRYLIKTRGQQVTLSCSPISGHRSVSWYQQTPGQGLQFLFEYFSETQRNKGNFPGRFSGRQFSNSRSEMNVSTLELGDSALYLCASSWDRGAEAFFGQGTRLTVV.

This chain uses TRBV5-6 with TRBJ2-1, with D possibly called TRBD1 or TRBD2 (5 bases each). The CDR3 length is 15 residues. Germline V gives CDR1 SGHDT, CDR2 YYEEEE. Trimming took 4 bases from V and 3 from J, leaving 14 bases between them. For the CDR3, the DNA is TGTGCCAGCAGCCCCGAGCGAGGGGTCTACAATGAGCAGTTCTTC. Translation: CASSPERGVYNEQFF.

This chain uses TRBV10-2 with TRBJ1-4, with D possibly TRBD1 on 5 matching bases. The CDR3 spans 16 residues. Deletions cut 4 bases from V and 8 bases from J, with 20 bases between. Germline assignment: CDR1 WSHSY and CDR2 SAAADI. CDR3 bases: TGCGCCAGCAGTGCTCCAGGGTTAGGGCGTGGGGAAAAACTGTTTTTT. Translation: CASSAPGLGRGEKLFF.

This chain uses TRBV5-1 with TRBJ1-6, with no clear D. V was pared by 6 bases and J by 7 bases, with 14 bases between. This CDR3 is built from 14 residues. In germline, CDR1 is SGHRS, CDR2 YFSETQ. The CDR3 DNA reads TGCGCCAGCACCCAAGCGGGTATGAATTCACCCCTCCACTTT. Translating it yields CASTQAGMNSPLHF.

The chain has TRBV7-9 and TRBJ1-2, with D maybe TRBD1 (5 bases). The length of the CDR3 is 14 residues. The germline CDR1 and CDR2 sequences are SEHNR and FQNEAQ (reference sequence). Trimming removed 1 base from V and 8 bases from J, with 14 bases in between. The CDR3: CASSLVPGNSGYTF. The CDR3 DNA reads as TGTGCCAGCAGCTTAGTGCCAGGGAATAGCGGCTACACCTTC.

The rearrangement uses TRBV19 and TRBJ2-6; 11 bases are shared with TRBD1. J lost 0 bases, V lost 2 bases, and 3 bases had no gene match. Germline assignment: CDR1 LNHDA and CDR2 SQIVND (reference sequence). The CDR3 runs 18 residues. The CDR3 DNA reads as TGTGCCAGTAGTATAAGGACAGGGGGCCCCTCTGGGGCCAACGTCCTGACTTTC. Residues: CASSIRTGGPSGANVLTF.

The genes are TRBV7-9 and TRBJ1-4; D is uncertain. Per germline, CDR1 SEHNR and CDR2 FQNEAQ (reference sequence). The length of the CDR3 is 16 residues. V was shortened by 4 bases and J by 0 bases, with 12 bases between the two germline ends. This chain's CDR3 is CASSSGSGATNEKLFF. The DNA of the CDR3 is TGTGCCAGCAGCTCCGGCTCCGGTGCAACTAATGAAAAACTGTTTTTT.

The V and J genes are TRBV2 and TRBJ2-7; 7 bases line up with TRBD2. Germline trimming cut 6 bases from V and 5 bases from J; bases unmatched to any gene: 13. The CDR3 length is 15 residues. From germline, CDR1 is SNHLY and CDR2 FYNNEI. DNA for the CDR3: TGTGCCAGCAGATTGTCTAGCGGCAGAAATGACGAGCAGTACTTC. The encoded protein is CASRLSSGRNDEQYF.

This chain joins TRBV28 and TRBJ1-2, with D perhaps TRBD1 (5 bases). This CDR3 has 15 residues. Trimming shortened V by 3 bases and J by 4 bases, and 15 bases separated the two germline ends. Germline V CDR1 and CDR2: MDHEN, SYDVKM. The CDR3 here is CASSFSMGHGYGYTF. The CDR3 coding sequence is TGTGCCAGCAGTTTTAGTATGGGGCACGGCTATGGCTACACCTTC.

The J gene is TRBJ2-3, the V gene TRBV19; 11 bases agree with TRBD2. The ends lost 5 bases at V and 7 bases at J; junction bases unmatched: 8. CDR1 is LNHDA, CDR2 SQIVND, per germline (reference sequence). The CDR3 is 15 amino acids. The CDR3 region is CASSLTSGSWNTQYF. The CDR3 DNA follows: TGTGCCAGTAGTTTAACTAGCGGGAGCTGGAATACGCAGTATTTT.

This chain connects TRBV6-1 to TRBJ2-2, with TRBD1 as a possible D gene (6 bases). The ends were cut back, 6 bases at V and 1 base at J, with 9 bases in the middle. The CDR3 has 14 amino acids. Germline V gives CDR1 MNHNS, CDR2 SASEGT. CDR3 bases: TGTGCCAGCAGGAAACAGGGGAACACCGGGGAGCTGTTTTTT. Translating it yields CASRKQGNTGELFF.

The rearrangement uses TRBV7-9 and TRBJ2-7; TRBD1 or TRBD2 may be the D gene (5 bases each). The CDR3 runs to 16 residues. V lost 1 base and J 2 bases, leaving 15 bases between the germline ends. CDR1 is SEHNR, CDR2 FQNEAQ, per germline (reference sequence). CDR3 coding DNA: TGTGCCAGCAGCTTAGGGCCGGGGCAGGGTACCTACGAGCAGTACTTC. Residues: CASSLGPGQGTYEQYF.

V and J are TRBV27 and TRBJ1-2; TRBD1 might be the D (5 bases). The germline V gene encodes CDR1 MNHEY and CDR2 SMNVEV (reference sequence). Trimming took 10 bases from V and 4 from J, leaving 19 bases between them. The CDR3 contains 14 residues. CDR3 in amino acids: CATKRQGLGYGYTF. The DNA of the CDR3 is TGTGCCACCAAGCGGCAGGGCTTAGGCTATGGCTACACCTTC.

This clone was recorded a few times. The chain uses TRBV2 and TRBJ1-6; possibly TRBD1 for D (5 bases). V shed 4 bases and J shed 7 bases, with 8 bases lying between them. The CDR3 runs to 13 residues. Germline CDR1 and CDR2: SNHLY and FYNNEI. CDR3 amino acids: CASSAQVNSPLHF. As DNA, the CDR3 is TGTGCCAGCAGTGCACAGGTCAATTCACCCCTCCACTTT.

The genes are TRBV7-2 and TRBJ2-1, with D possibly being TRBD2 (6 bases). CDR1 and CDR2 (germline): SGHTA, FQGNSA. V dropped 3 bases and J dropped 5 bases, with 8 bases sitting between them. This CDR3 region has 13 residues. The CDR3 DNA is TGTGCCAGCAGCTTGACGGGAGACAATGAGCAGTTCTTC. It yields the protein CASSLTGDNEQFF.

The chain carries TRBV29-1 and TRBJ1-5, with D tentatively TRBD1 (5 bases). The CDR3 is 15 amino acids. Trimming removed 7 bases at V and 2 bases at J, with 18 bases between. Per germline, CDR1 SQVTM and CDR2 ANQGSEA. CDR3 DNA: TGCAGCGCTATCATTTCTGGGGCTGGCAATCAGCCCCAGCATTTT. Translation: CSAIISGAGNQPQHF.

The genes are TRBV5-6 and TRBJ2-1; D is tentatively TRBD1 or TRBD2 (6 bases each). Germline lookup yields CDR1 SGHDT and CDR2 YYEEEE. This CDR3 has 17 amino acids. V dropped 3 bases and J dropped 8 bases, with 24 bases sitting between them. This CDR3 is CASSSPSRGRKNHEQFF. For the CDR3, the DNA is TGTGCCAGCAGCTCTCCCTCCCGGGGGCGCAAGAACCATGAGCAGTTCTTC.

Concerning this clone itself: In the same sample, other DNA sequences code for this CDR3. The chain has TRBV6-1 and TRBJ2-7; possibly TRBD1 for D (5 bases). V shed 0 bases and J shed 4 bases, with 10 bases lying between them. CDR1 and CDR2 from the germline V gene are MNHNS and SASEGT. The CDR3 is 14 amino acids. DNA of the CDR3: TGTGCCAGCAGTGAAGCGCAGGGCTCGTACGAGCAGTACTTC. It specifies CASSEAQGSYEQYF.

This clone has a handful of counts. This sequence joins TRBV7-8 and TRBJ1-6, with TRBD1 matching over 8 bases. After removal of 1 base from V and 10 bases from J, the junction contained 12 bases not matched to a gene. Germline lookup yields CDR1 SGHVS and CDR2 FQNEAQ. There are 17 residues in the CDR3. CDR3 in DNA: TGTGCCAGCAGCTTAGTGATCGCCGGGACAGGCGGATCACCCCTCCACTTT. Its translation: CASSLVIAGTGGSPLHF.

The chain recombines TRBV5-1 with TRBJ2-1; perhaps TRBD1 as D (5 bases). This CDR3 has 14 residues. The germline V and J ends were trimmed by 1 base and 7 bases, with 12 bases remaining between them. From germline, CDR1 is SGHRS and CDR2 YFSETQ. Here the CDR3 reads CASSLLPGRNEQFF. The CDR3 region has the DNA TGCGCCAGCAGCTTGTTGCCAGGGCGGAATGAGCAGTTCTTC.

The chain has TRBV28 and TRBJ2-4; a weak D match, TRBD2 (5 bases). The germline V gene has CDR1 MDHEN and CDR2 SYDVKM. This CDR3 comprises 17 residues. Trimming removed 1 base from V and 0 bases from J, with 13 bases in between. This CDR3 is CASSLSSGILAKNIQYF. The CDR3 region has the DNA TGTGCCAGCAGTTTATCTTCGGGGATCTTAGCCAAAAACATTCAGTACTTC.

The J gene is TRBJ2-5, the V gene TRBV7-9; no clear D gene. CDR3 length equals 12 residues. V was trimmed by 3 bases and J by 8 bases, leaving 10 bases between them. Germline V CDR1 and CDR2: SEHNR, FQNEAQ (reference sequence). The CDR3 region is CASSLSSGTQYF. CDR3 sequence (DNA): TGTGCCAGCAGCTTGTCGTCCGGAACCCAGTACTTC.

This clone was found once. The chain uses TRBV25-1 and TRBJ1-1; 7 bases line up with TRBD1. The V segment lost 3 bases and the J segment 6 bases; nucleotides outside the gene matches: 7. The CDR3 has 14 amino acids. Germline CDR1 and CDR2: MGHDK and SYGVNS. CDR3 coding DNA: TGTGCCAGCAGTGACCCAGGGGGGTCATCTGAAGCTTTCTTT. Translation gives CASSDPGGSSEAFF.

For this clone: One end of the junction fails to match germline, which may point to a read error. The V call is TRBV7-7, the J call TRBJ2-5; D unresolved. CDR1 and CDR2 (germline): SSHAT, FNYEAQ (reference sequence). The CDR3 totals 11 residues. CDR3 coding DNA: TGTGCTAGCAGCCCTGGCGGGACCCAGTACTTC. Its protein is CASSPGGTQYF.

The rearrangement uses TRBV11-2 and TRBJ2-7; a possible D gene is TRBD2 (6 bases). The germline V gene has CDR1 SGHAT and CDR2 FQNNGV. With 5 bases removed from V and 5 bases from J, the gap between germline ends came to 13 bases. The CDR3 contains 13 residues. The CDR3 coding sequence is TGTGCCAGCAGCCGGGACTTTGGGGACGAGCAGTACTTC. Encoded protein: CASSRDFGDEQYF.

The rearrangement joins TRBV19 to TRBJ1-5; no reliable D call. Looked up from germline, CDR1 is LNHDA and CDR2 is SQIVND (reference sequence). The CDR3 has 16 amino acids. The V end lost 3 bases, the J end lost 0 bases, and 12 bases lay between the germline ends. DNA for the CDR3: TGTGCCAGTAGTATTGGAGGAATGCCTAGCAATCAGCCCCAGCATTTT. It translates to CASSIGGMPSNQPQHF.